This is a list of T cell receptor beta chains from one sample in a study of T cell clones after liver transplantation. The protocol was immunoSEQ multiplex PCR, while the TCRdb copy is restricted to in-frame clones and leaves out a portion. The sample lists about 85,000 clones; roughly 82% were seen once. Sequencing used CD4+ T cells from blood, obtained approximately 3.5 years after liver transplant. These receptors came from a human patient who received a liver transplant. Some T cells may have originated in the graft donor. The CDR3 runs from the conserved cysteine through the conserved F or W. Fields, in order: J gene, V gene, D gene, CDR3 length, clone size, CDR3 DNA, CDR3 protein. D genes are given only for firm matches. Clone size, where shown, is once, few, many, or a class for clones that have expanded.

TRBJ2-1	TRBV5-2	NA	14	NA	TGTGCCAGCAGCTTAGGTTCATGGGGAAATGAGCAGTTCTTC	CASSLGSWGNEQFF
TRBJ2-1	TRBV27	TRBD2	18	NA	TGTGCCAGCAGTTCCCCGGCAGGGACTAGCGGGAACTACAATGAGCAGTTCTTC	CASSSPAGTSGNYNEQFF
TRBJ1-1	TRBV5-1	NA	14	NA	TGCGCCAGCAGCGCCCAGGGAAGGGAAACTGAAGCTTTCTTT	CASSAQGRETEAFF
TRBJ1-1	TRBV29-1	NA	13	NA	TGCAGCGTTGTAAGTGAGGCAACTCAAGGAGCTTTCTTT	CSVVSEATQGAFF
TRBJ2-7	TRBV7-3	NA	15	NA	TGTGCCAGCAGCTTAAAAGCGGGACATACCTACGAGCAGTACTTC	CASSLKAGHTYEQYF
TRBJ2-7	TRBV11-2	NA	15	once	TGTGCCAGCAGCGGAACGGACCGTAGCACCTACGAGCAGTACTTC	CASSGTDRSTYEQYF
TRBJ2-1	TRBV18	TRBD2	18	few	TGTGCCAGCTCGCCCTCGAGGGCTAGCGGATCCTCCTACAATGAGCAGTTCTTC	CASSPSRASGSSYNEQFF
TRBJ2-5	TRBV7-2	TRBD1	15	NA	TGTGCCAGCAGCTCTACCGGGACAGGCCAAGAGACCCAGTACTTC	CASSSTGTGQETQYF
TRBJ1-2	TRBV27	NA	13	few	TGTGCCAGCAGTCCACAGGGAAACTATGGCTACACCTTC	CASSPQGNYGYTF
TRBJ1-5	TRBV2	TRBD1	14	NA	TGTGCCAGCAGTGAGTCAGGGGGTGGTCAGCCCCAGCATTTT	CASSESGGGQPQHF
TRBJ2-5	TRBV18	NA	14	NA	TGTGCCAGCTCACCACCTACCTTCCAAGAGACCCAGTACTTC	CASSPPTFQETQYF
TRBJ1-2	TRBV30	TRBD1	14	NA	TGTGCCTGGAGTGTTGGGACAGGCCAGTATGGCTACACCTTC	CAWSVGTGQYGYTF
TRBJ1-4	TRBV9	TRBD1	15	NA	TGTGCCAGCAGCTCTCAGGGGGCAACTAATGAAAAACTGTTTTTT	CASSSQGATNEKLFF
TRBJ2-1	TRBV6-1	TRBD1	16	NA	TGTGCCAGCAGTGCCTTACCGGGACAGGCGAACAATGAGCAGTTCTTC	CASSALPGQANNEQFF
TRBJ1-2	TRBV6-1	NA	14	NA	TGTGCCAGCAGTGCCCCTCAAAGGGGGGTAGGCTACACCTTC	CASSAPQRGVGYTF
TRBJ1-3	TRBV7-9	NA	16	once	TGTGCCAGCAGCTCCTCCCCGACAGGCTCTGGAAACACCATATATTTT	CASSSSPTGSGNTIYF
TRBJ1-2	TRBV9	NA	13	NA	TGTGCCAGCAGCGTAGGCAGAAACTATGGCTACACCTTC	CASSVGRNYGYTF
TRBJ2-2	TRBV27	TRBD2	17	NA	TGTGCCAGCAGCACCGGACTAGCGGGGGCCTACACCGGGGAGCTGTTTTTT	CASSTGLAGAYTGELFF
TRBJ2-3	TRBV9	NA	15	NA	TGTGCCAGCACTCGACTCGATTCTAGCACAGATACGCAGTATTTT	CASTRLDSSTDTQYF
TRBJ2-1	TRBV5-4	NA	16	NA	TGTGCCAGCAGCTCGCCGGGCGGGAAAGATCTCAATGAGCAGTTCTTC	CASSSPGGKDLNEQFF
TRBJ2-1	TRBV5-1	TRBD2	15	NA	TGCGCCAGCAGCTTACTAGCGGGAGGGCCGAATGAGCAGTTCTTC	CASSLLAGGPNEQFF
TRBJ2-5	TRBV25-1	NA	14	NA	TGTGCCAGCGCCCGGAGAACCACGGGGGAGACCCAGTACTTC	CASARRTTGETQYF
TRBJ2-7	TRBV6-1	TRBD1	12	NA	TGTGCCAGCGGGACAGGGGGCGCCGAGCAGTACTTC	CASGTGGAEQYF
TRBJ2-1	TRBV5-1	TRBD1	19	NA	TGCGCCAGCAGCTTGGCCCGGACAGGGGGGAGAAGCTCCTACAATGAGCAGTTCTTC	CASSLARTGGRSSYNEQFF
TRBJ2-7	TRBV19	TRBD1	16	NA	TGTGCCAGTAGTACGACCGGGACAGGGGGCTCCTACGAGCAGTACTTC	CASSTTGTGGSYEQYF
TRBJ2-3	TRBV19	TRBD1	15	once	TGTGCCAGTAGTAGGCTGGGACAGGGGATGGATACGCAGTATTTT	CASSRLGQGMDTQYF
TRBJ2-3	TRBV5-1	NA	14	few	TGCGCCAGCAGCTTGACCCAGGCCACAGATACGCAGTATTTT	CASSLTQATDTQYF
TRBJ2-3	TRBV7-3	NA	14	NA	TGTGCCAGCAGCTCCCAATCTAGCACAGATACGCAGTATTTT	CASSSQSSTDTQYF
TRBJ2-7	TRBV19	NA	14	NA	TGTGCCAGTAGTCGTTGGGTGGCCGCGGGGGAGCAGTACTTC	CASSRWVAAGEQYF
TRBJ2-1	TRBV6-6	NA	14	NA	TGTGCCAGCAGTTACTCTAGACTGTACAATGAGCAGTTCTTC	CASSYSRLYNEQFF
TRBJ2-1	TRBV4-2	TRBD2	18	few	TGTGCCAGCAGCCAAGCCTCGACTGGACTAGCGGGAGACAATGAGCAGTTCTTC	CASSQASTGLAGDNEQFF
TRBJ1-5	TRBV9	TRBD1	15	NA	TGTGCCAGCAGCGGGACAGGGAGCGTCAATCAGCCCCAGCATTTT	CASSGTGSVNQPQHF
TRBJ1-1	TRBV19	NA	15	once	TGTGCCAGTAGTTCACTTGATACCATGAACACTGAAGCTTTCTTT	CASSSLDTMNTEAFF
TRBJ2-2	TRBV28	NA	15	NA	TGTGCCAGCAGTCCAGGGTTGGGGAACACCGGGGAGCTGTTTTTT	CASSPGLGNTGELFF
TRBJ2-5	TRBV27	NA	13	NA	TGTGCCAGCAGTAGGACGGTGGGGGAGACCCAGTACTTC	CASSRTVGETQYF
TRBJ1-2	TRBV27	NA	14	NA	TGTGCCAGCAGTTCACAGGCAGGAAGCTATGGCTACACCTTC	CASSSQAGSYGYTF
TRBJ2-6	TRBV9	NA	19	NA	TGTGCCAGCAGCGCCCTCGATGGGGGAAAGTACCCTGGGGCCAACGTCCTGACTTTC	CASSALDGGKYPGANVLTF
TRBJ1-5	TRBV28	NA	16	NA	TGTGCCAGCAGTTTTGGTATCAGGGGAGGCAATCAGCCCCAGCATTTT	CASSFGIRGGNQPQHF
TRBJ1-1	TRBV5-8	TRBD1	14	NA	TGTGCCAGCAGCTTGGTTCAGGGGGCTACTGAAGCTTTCTTT	CASSLVQGATEAFF
TRBJ2-4	TRBV28	NA	13	NA	TGTGCCAGCAGTACCTGGAACAAAAACATTCAGTACTTC	CASSTWNKNIQYF
TRBJ2-5	TRBV28	TRBD1	13	NA	TGTGCCAGCAGGGGGACAGGGAAAGGGACCCAGTACTTC	CASRGTGKGTQYF
TRBJ1-5	TRBV19	TRBD1	15	NA	TGTGCCAGTAGTCACGGACAGGGTGGCAATCAGCCCCAGCATTTT	CASSHGQGGNQPQHF
TRBJ1-2	TRBV5-4	NA	15	NA	TGTGCCAGCAGCCCCGACACGCTCCTCTCCTATGGCTACACCTTC	CASSPDTLLSYGYTF
TRBJ1-1	TRBV28	NA	14	NA	TGTGCCAGCAGTTCGCCCGGCCTGAACACTGAAGCTTTCTTT	CASSSPGLNTEAFF
TRBJ1-5	TRBV2	TRBD1	14	NA	TGTGCCAGCAGTGAGGAAAGGGGGCATCAGCCCCAGCATTTT	CASSEERGHQPQHF
TRBJ1-3	TRBV28	TRBD1	14	NA	TGTGCCAGCAGTTACGACAGGGTCGGAAACACCATATATTTT	CASSYDRVGNTIYF
TRBJ2-1	TRBV2	TRBD1	15	NA	TGTGCCAGCAGTTTGGACAGGGGGACGTACAATGAGCAGTTCTTC	CASSLDRGTYNEQFF
TRBJ2-1	TRBV7-9	TRBD1	16	NA	TGTGCCAGCAGCCCTGCTCAACCGGGACAGGGAAATGAGCAGTTCTTC	CASSPAQPGQGNEQFF
TRBJ1-3	TRBV7-2	TRBD1	16	NA	TGTGCCAGCAGCTTAGGACCGGGACAGGGTGGAAACACCATATATTTT	CASSLGPGQGGNTIYF
TRBJ2-7	TRBV27	NA	13	NA	TGTGCCAGCAGTTTACGGGGATCCTACGAGCAGTACTTC	CASSLRGSYEQYF
TRBJ1-2	TRBV28	NA	13	NA	TGTGCCAGCAGTTGGCAAGAGTCGGTCGGCTACACCTTC	CASSWQESVGYTF
TRBJ1-2	TRBV29-1	NA	13	NA	TGCAGCGTTGAAGTGGGAACAGAGTATGGCTACACCTTC	CSVEVGTEYGYTF
TRBJ2-7	TRBV7-2	NA	14	NA	TGTGCCAGCAGCTTAGTCCCAGGGTCCTACGAGCAGTACTTC	CASSLVPGSYEQYF
TRBJ2-3	TRBV6-6	NA	13	NA	TGTGCCAGCAGTTGGTCTGTAACAGATACGCAGTATTTT	CASSWSVTDTQYF
TRBJ1-5	TRBV2	NA	13	NA	TGTGCCAGCAGTGAACAGAGGCCCCAGCCCCAGCATTTT	CASSEQRPQPQHF
TRBJ1-5	TRBV6-5	NA	14	few	TGTGCCAGCAGTAGTCGGGGAGGCAATCAGCCCCAGCATTTT	CASSSRGGNQPQHF
TRBJ2-1	TRBV11-2	TRBD2	17	NA	TGTGCCAGCAGCTTAAGGGGGTCCGCTAGCGGGAGGGGTGAGCAGTTCTTC	CASSLRGSASGRGEQFF